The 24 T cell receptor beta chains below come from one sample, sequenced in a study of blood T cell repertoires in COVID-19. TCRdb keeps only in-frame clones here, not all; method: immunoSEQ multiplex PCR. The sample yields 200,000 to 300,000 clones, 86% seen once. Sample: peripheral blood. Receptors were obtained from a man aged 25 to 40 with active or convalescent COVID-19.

Here the CDR3 reads CASSANRGQGNEKLFF. The CDR3 DNA sequence: TGTGCCAGCAGTGCGAACAGGGGTCAGGGTAATGAAAAACTGTTTTTT. J is TRBJ1-4 and V is TRBV6-1, with 7 bases that match TRBD1. The CDR3 length is 16 residues. Germline V gives CDR1 MNHNS, CDR2 SASEGT. Unmatched junction bases numbered 9, after V lost 4 bases and J lost 4 bases.

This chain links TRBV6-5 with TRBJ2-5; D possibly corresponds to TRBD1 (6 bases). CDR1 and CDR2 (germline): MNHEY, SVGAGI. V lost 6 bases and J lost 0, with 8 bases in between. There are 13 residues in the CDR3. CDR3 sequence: CASSQGNQETQYF. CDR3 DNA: TGTGCCAGCAGCCAGGGGAACCAAGAGACCCAGTACTTC.

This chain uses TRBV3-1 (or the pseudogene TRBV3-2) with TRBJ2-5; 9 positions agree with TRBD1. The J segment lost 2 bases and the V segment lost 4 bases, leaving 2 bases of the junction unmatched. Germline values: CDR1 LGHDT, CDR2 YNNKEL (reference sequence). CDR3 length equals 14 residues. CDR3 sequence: CASSRTGAQETQYF. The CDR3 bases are TGTGCCAGCAGCCGGACAGGGGCTCAAGAGACCCAGTACTTC.

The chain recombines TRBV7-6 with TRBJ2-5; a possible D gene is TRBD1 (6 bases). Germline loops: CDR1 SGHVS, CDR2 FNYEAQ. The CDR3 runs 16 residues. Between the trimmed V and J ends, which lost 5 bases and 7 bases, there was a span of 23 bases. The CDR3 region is CASSRGTGSGIATQYF. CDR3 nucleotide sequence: TGTGCCAGCAGCCGAGGAACAGGGTCCGGGATTGCGACCCAGTACTTC.

The CDR3 is CASSFGQGAVRLFF. The DNA of the CDR3 is TGTGCCAGCAGCTTCGGCCAGGGGGCTGTGCGGCTGTTTTTT. This rearrangement joins TRBV11-2 to TRBJ1-4; 8 bases map to TRBD1. V shed 3 bases, J shed 14 bases, and the junction held 11 bases outside the gene matches. Germline assignment: CDR1 SGHAT and CDR2 FQNNGV. The CDR3 consists of 14 residues.

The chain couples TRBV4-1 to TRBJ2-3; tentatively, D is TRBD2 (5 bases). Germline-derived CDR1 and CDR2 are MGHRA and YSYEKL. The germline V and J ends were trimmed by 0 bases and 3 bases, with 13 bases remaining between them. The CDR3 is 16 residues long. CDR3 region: CASSQDRGLPTDTQYF. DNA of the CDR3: TGCGCCAGCAGCCAAGACCGGGGTCTGCCTACAGATACGCAGTATTTT.

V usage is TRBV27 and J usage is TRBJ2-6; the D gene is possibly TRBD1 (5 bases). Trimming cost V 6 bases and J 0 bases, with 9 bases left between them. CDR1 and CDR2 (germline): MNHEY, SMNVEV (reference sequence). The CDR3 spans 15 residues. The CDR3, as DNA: TGTGCCAGCAGAAGGGGTAGCTCTGGGGCCAACGTCCTGACTTTC. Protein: CASRRGSSGANVLTF.

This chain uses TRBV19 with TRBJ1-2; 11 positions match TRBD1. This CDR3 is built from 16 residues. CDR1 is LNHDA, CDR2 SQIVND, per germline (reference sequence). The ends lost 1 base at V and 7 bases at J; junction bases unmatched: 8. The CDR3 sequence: CASSIGRGQGAFGYTF. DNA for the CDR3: TGTGCCAGTAGTATAGGGCGAGGACAGGGGGCCTTTGGCTACACCTTC. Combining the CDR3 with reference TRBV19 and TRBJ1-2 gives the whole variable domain DGGITQSPKYLFRKEGQNVTLSCEQNLNHDAMYWYRQDPGQGLRLIYYSQIVNDFQKGDIAEGYSVSREKKESFPLTVTSAQKNPTAFYLCASSIGRGQGAFGYTFGSGTRLTVV.

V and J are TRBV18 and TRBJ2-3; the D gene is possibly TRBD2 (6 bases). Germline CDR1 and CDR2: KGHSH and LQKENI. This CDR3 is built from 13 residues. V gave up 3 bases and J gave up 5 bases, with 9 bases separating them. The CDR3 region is CASSPGLGDTQYF. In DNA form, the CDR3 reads TGTGCCAGCTCACCGGGACTGGGAGATACGCAGTATTTT.

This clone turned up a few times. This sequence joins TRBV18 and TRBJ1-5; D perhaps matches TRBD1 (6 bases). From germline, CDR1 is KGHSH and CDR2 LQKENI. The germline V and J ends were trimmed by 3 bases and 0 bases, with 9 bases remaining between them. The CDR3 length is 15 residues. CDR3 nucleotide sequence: TGTGCCAGCTCACCTACAGGGTATAGCAATCAGCCCCAGCATTTT. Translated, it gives CASSPTGYSNQPQHF.

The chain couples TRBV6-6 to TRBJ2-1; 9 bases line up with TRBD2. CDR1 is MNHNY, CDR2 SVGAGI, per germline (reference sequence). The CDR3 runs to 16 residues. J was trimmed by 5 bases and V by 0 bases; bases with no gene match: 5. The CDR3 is CASSYSGGLADNEQFF. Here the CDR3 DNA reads TGTGCCAGCAGTTACTCCGGGGGACTAGCAGACAATGAGCAGTTCTTC.

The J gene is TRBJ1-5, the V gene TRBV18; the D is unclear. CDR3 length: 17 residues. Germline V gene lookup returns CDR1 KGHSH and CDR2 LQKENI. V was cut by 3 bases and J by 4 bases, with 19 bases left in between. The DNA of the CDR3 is TGTGCCAGCTCACCGCCGATGGGCGCTCCTGGGAATCAGCCCCAGCATTTT. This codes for CASSPPMGAPGNQPQHF.

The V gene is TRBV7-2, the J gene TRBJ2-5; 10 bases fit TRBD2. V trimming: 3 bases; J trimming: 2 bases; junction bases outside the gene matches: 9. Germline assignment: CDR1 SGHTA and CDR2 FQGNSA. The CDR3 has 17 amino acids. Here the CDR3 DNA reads TGTGCCAGCAGCTTGGGCTGGGCTAGCGGGGGACAAGAGACCCAGTACTTC. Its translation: CASSLGWASGGQETQYF.

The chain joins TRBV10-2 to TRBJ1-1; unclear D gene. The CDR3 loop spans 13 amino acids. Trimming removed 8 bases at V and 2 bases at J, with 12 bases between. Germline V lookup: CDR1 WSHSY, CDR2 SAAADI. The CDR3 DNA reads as TGCGCCAGCTCCCGGAGTCCCAACACTGAAGCTTTCTTT. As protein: CASSRSPNTEAFF.

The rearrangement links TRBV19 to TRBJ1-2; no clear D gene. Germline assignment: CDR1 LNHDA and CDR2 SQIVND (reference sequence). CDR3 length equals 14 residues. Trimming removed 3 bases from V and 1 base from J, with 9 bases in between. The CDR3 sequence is CASSILGINYGYTF. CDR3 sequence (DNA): TGTGCCAGTAGTATCCTCGGTATTAACTATGGCTACACCTTC.

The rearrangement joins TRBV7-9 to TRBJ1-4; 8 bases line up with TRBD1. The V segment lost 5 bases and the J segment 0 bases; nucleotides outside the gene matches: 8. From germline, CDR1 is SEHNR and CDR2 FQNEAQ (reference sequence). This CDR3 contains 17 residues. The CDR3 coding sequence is TGTGCCAGCAGCCTCGACAGGGGACCTGCAACTAATGAAAAACTGTTTTTT. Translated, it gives CASSLDRGPATNEKLFF.

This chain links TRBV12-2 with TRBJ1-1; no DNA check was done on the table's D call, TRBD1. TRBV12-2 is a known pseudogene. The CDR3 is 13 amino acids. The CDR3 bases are TGTGCAAGTTTGGACAGGGGGAGGACTGAAGCTTTCTTT. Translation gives CASLDRGRTEAFF.

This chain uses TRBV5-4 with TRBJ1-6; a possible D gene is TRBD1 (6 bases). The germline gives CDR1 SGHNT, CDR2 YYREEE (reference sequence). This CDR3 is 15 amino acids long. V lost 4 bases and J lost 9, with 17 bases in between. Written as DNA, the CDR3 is TGTGCCAGCAGCCGTCGACAGGAGGTGGTTTCACCCCTCCACTTT. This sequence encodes CASSRRQEVVSPLHF.

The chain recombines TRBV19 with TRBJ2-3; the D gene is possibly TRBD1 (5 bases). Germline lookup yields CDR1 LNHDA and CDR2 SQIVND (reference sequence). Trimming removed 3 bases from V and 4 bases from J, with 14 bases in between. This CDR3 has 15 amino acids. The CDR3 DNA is TGTGCCAGTAGTATCTTTGAGGCAGGGTCAGATACGCAGTATTTT. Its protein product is CASSIFEAGSDTQYF.

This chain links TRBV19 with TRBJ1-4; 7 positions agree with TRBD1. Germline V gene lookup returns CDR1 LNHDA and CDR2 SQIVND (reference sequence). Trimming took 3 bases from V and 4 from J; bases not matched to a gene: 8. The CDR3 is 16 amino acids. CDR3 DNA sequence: TGTGCCAGTAGTATTAGACAGGGTTTCCTTAATGAAAAACTGTTTTTT. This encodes CASSIRQGFLNEKLFF.

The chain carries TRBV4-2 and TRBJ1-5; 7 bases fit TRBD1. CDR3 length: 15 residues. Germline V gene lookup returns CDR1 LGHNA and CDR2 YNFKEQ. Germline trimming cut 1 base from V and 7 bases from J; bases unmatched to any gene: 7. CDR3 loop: CASSQGQGESQPQHF. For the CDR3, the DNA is TGTGCCAGCAGCCAAGGACAGGGTGAGAGCCAGCCCCAGCATTTT.

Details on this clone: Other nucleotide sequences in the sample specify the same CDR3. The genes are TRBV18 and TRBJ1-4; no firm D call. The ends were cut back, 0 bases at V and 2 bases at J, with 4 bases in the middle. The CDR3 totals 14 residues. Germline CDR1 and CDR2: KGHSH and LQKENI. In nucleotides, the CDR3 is TGTGCCAGCTCACCACCCGGTACTAATGAAAAACTGTTTTTT. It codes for CASSPPGTNEKLFF.

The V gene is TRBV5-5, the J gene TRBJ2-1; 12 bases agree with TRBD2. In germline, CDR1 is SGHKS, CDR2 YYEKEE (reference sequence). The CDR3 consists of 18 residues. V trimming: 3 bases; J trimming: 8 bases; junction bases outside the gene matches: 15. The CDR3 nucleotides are TGTGCCAGCAGCTCGACTAGCGGGGGAATAATGTTCGATGATGAGCAGTTCTTC. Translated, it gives CASSSTSGGIMFDDEQFF.

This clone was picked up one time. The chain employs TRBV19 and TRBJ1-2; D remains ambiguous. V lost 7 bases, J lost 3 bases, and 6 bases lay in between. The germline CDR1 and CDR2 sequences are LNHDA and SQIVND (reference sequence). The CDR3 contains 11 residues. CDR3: CASTTDYGYTF. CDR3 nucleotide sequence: TGTGCCAGTACAACGGACTATGGCTACACCTTC.